A selection of T cell receptor beta chains follows, all from one sample in a study of shared clonotypes between healthy human individuals. The repertoire was sequenced with immunoSEQ multiplex PCR; TCRdb's copy has only in-frame clones and lacks some. The data show 2 million to 2.5 million clones, more than 85% seen once. Sequencing input: naive CD4+ T cells from PBMCs. The receptors originated from a man aged 18 to 30 in good health. Some clones in this sample may be carry-over from other donors' samples. The CDR3 runs from the conserved cysteine through the conserved F or W. The D gene is left open where the match is weak. Not all rows give a size; the values are once, few, many and, for expanded clones, a class.

J,size,V,D,CDR3,DNA
TRBJ1-4,.,TRBV27,TRBD1,CASSLQGADEKLFF,TGTGCCAGCAGTTTACAGGGGGCGGATGAAAAACTGTTTTTT
TRBJ1-4,.,TRBV5-5,TRBD1,CASSWWDRGATNEKLFF,TGTGCCAGCAGCTGGTGGGACAGGGGAGCGACTAATGAAAAACTGTTTTTT
TRBJ2-7,.,TRBV6-1,.,CASSEGGGPIYEQYF,TGTGCCAGCAGTGAAGGGGGGGGCCCAATCTACGAGCAGTACTTC
TRBJ1-6,.,TRBV28,TRBD1,CASIPGQGVYSPLHF,TGTGCCAGCATCCCGGGACAGGGAGTTTATTCACCCCTCCACTTT
TRBJ1-5,.,TRBV5-8,.,CASSSMVVPMQPQHF,TGTGCCAGCAGCTCTATGGTGGTCCCTATGCAGCCCCAGCATTTT
TRBJ1-1,.,TRBV7-9,.,CASSRIFAFF,TGTGCCAGCAGCCGTATATTTGCTTTCTTT
TRBJ2-7,.,TRBV5-1,TRBD2,CASSLGAGDDEQYF,TGCGCCAGCAGCTTGGGCGCGGGAGACGACGAGCAGTACTTC
TRBJ1-1,.,TRBV29-1,TRBD1,CSVNRGADTEAFF,TGCAGCGTTAACAGGGGAGCGGACACTGAAGCTTTCTTT
TRBJ2-3,.,TRBV9,.,CASSVAGTTTTDTQYF,TGTGCCAGCAGCGTAGCGGGGACAACTACCACAGATACGCAGTATTTT
TRBJ1-5,.,TRBV15,TRBD1,CATSRGQGGRANQPQHF,TGTGCCACCAGCAGGGGACAGGGAGGCAGAGCGAATCAGCCCCAGCATTTT
TRBJ2-1,.,TRBV5-4,TRBD2,CASSFRDYYNEQFF,TGTGCCAGCAGCTTCCGGGACTACTACAATGAGCAGTTCTTC
TRBJ2-2,.,TRBV18,.,CASSSGTGELFF,TGTGCCAGCTCTAGTGGGACCGGGGAGCTGTTTTTT
TRBJ2-2,.,TRBV28,.,CASTSTGLNTGELFF,TGTGCCAGCACTTCTACGGGGTTGAACACCGGGGAGCTGTTTTTT
TRBJ1-2,once,TRBV7-2,.,CASSSRSYGYTF,TGTGCCAGCAGCTCTAGGTCCTATGGCTACACCTTC
TRBJ2-3,.,TRBV15,.,CATSRDRGHSTDTQYF,TGTGCCACCAGCAGAGATCGGGGGCACAGCACAGATACGCAGTATTTT
TRBJ1-5,.,TRBV30,TRBD1,CAWGTGDSNQPQHF,TGTGCCTGGGGGACAGGGGATAGCAATCAGCCCCAGCATTTT
TRBJ1-2,.,TRBV5-4,TRBD1,CASSSQGAPSGYTF,TGTGCCAGCAGCTCTCAGGGGGCGCCGAGCGGCTACACCTTC
TRBJ1-4,.,TRBV28,.,CASSDGPRATNEKLFF,TGTGCCAGCAGCGATGGGCCTCGTGCAACTAATGAAAAACTGTTTTTT
TRBJ2-1,.,TRBV5-1,.,CASSPSGGYNEQFF,TGCGCCAGCAGCCCATCCGGGGGCTACAATGAGCAATTCTTC
TRBJ1-2,once,TRBV14,TRBD1,CASSRDSGYGYTF,TGTGCCAGCAGCCGGGACAGCGGCTATGGCTACACCTTC
TRBJ2-7,.,TRBV11-2,.,CASSPRLPNEQYF,TGTGCCAGCAGCCCCCGGCTTCCAAACGAGCAGTACTTC
TRBJ2-1,.,TRBV19,TRBD2,CASSTPRLAGHNEQFF,TGTGCCAGTAGTACCCCCCGGCTAGCGGGGCACAATGAGCAGTTCTTC
TRBJ2-1,.,TRBV6-1,.,CASSERDEQFF,TGTGCCAGCAGTGAACGGGATGAGCAGTTCTTC
TRBJ2-7,.,TRBV5-1,.,CASSPQGGEQYF,TGCGCCAGCAGCCCCCAGGGGGGTGAGCAGTACTTC
TRBJ1-3,few,TRBV7-3,.,CASSTGQGNTIYF,TGTGCCAGCAGCACCGGACAGGGAAACACCATATATTTT
TRBJ2-6,.,TRBV30,.,CAWKVSGANVLTF,TGTGCCTGGAAGGTATCTGGGGCCAACGTCCTGACTTTC
TRBJ2-1,.,TRBV7-3,.,CASSLGGPSYNEQFF,TGTGCCAGCAGCTTAGGGGGACCCTCCTACAATGAGCAGTTCTTC
TRBJ1-5,.,TRBV6-8,.,CASGSTQHF,TGTGCCAGCGGGAGCACCCAGCATTTT
TRBJ2-1,.,TRBV27,TRBD1,CASSPRDRGQFF,TGTGCCAGCAGTCCCAGGGACAGGGGTCAGTTCTTC
TRBJ2-2,.,TRBV5-1,TRBD2,CASSLVSSGANTGELFF,TGCGCCAGCAGCTTGGTTTCTAGCGGAGCGAACACCGGGGAGCTGTTTTTT
TRBJ2-3,.,TRBV19,.,CASSKIGGPDTQYF,TGTGCCAGTAGTAAAATCGGGGGACCAGATACGCAGTATTTT
TRBJ2-5,.,TRBV18,TRBD1,CASSRTGGETQYF,TGTGCCAGCTCACGGACAGGGGGGGAGACCCAGTACTTC
TRBJ2-1,.,TRBV2,TRBD2,CASRFQREDNEQFF,TGTGCCAGCCGGTTCCAGCGGGAGGACAATGAGCAGTTCTTC
TRBJ2-5,.,TRBV29-1,TRBD2,CSADGTSGQETQYF,TGCAGCGCAGACGGGACTAGCGGCCAAGAGACCCAGTACTTC
TRBJ2-7,.,TRBV5-6,.,CASSLPDSYEQYF,TGTGCCAGCAGCTTGCCTGATTCCTACGAGCAGTACTTC
TRBJ1-4,few,TRBV25-1,TRBD1,CASSRQGRSEKLFF,TGTGCCAGCAGCCGACAGGGGCGAAGTGAAAAACTGTTTTTT
TRBJ1-4,once,TRBV5-8,.,CASSLPTRANEKLFF,TGTGCCAGCAGCTTGCCGACAAGGGCTAATGAAAAACTGTTTTTT
TRBJ2-3,.,TRBV2,TRBD2,CASSTSGGRDTQYF,TGTGCCAGCAGCACTAGCGGGGGGCGCGATACGCAGTATTTT
TRBJ1-5,.,TRBV7-8,TRBD1,CASSLGDRGQPQHF,TGTGCCAGCAGCTTAGGGGACAGGGGGCAGCCCCAGCATTTT
TRBJ2-5,.,TRBV28,.,CASSSAPGPQYF,TGTGCCAGCAGTTCAGCACCGGGGCCCCAGTACTTC